One sample yielded the 29 T cell receptor beta chains listed below, sequenced in a study of T cell changes during pregnancy in multiple sclerosis. The table came from immunoSEQ multiplex PCR; TCRdb's copy has only in-frame clones and leaves some out. This sample carries about 59,000 clones, about 93% of them seen once, and the ten largest clones take around 2.5%. The sequencing used CD8+ T cells from peripheral blood mononuclear cells, collected in the third trimester of pregnancy. Every receptor here comes from a female donor with multiple sclerosis, enrolled in a pregnancy study.

CDR3: CASSPRGGGLDTDTQYF. The CDR3, as DNA: TGCGCCAGCAGCCCGCGCGGGGGGGGACTAGACACAGATACGCAGTATTTT. The chain links TRBV5-1 to TRBJ2-3; 9 positions agree with TRBD2. Germline V lookup: CDR1 SGHRS, CDR2 YFSETQ. The CDR3 loop spans 17 amino acids. V trimming: 4 bases; J trimming: 2 bases; junction bases outside the gene matches: 11.

The chain joins TRBV9 to TRBJ2-7; 11 bases are a match to TRBD2. The CDR3 covers 14 residues. V trimming: 3 bases; J trimming: 3 bases; junction bases outside the gene matches: 2. Germline CDR1 SGDLS, CDR2 YYNGEE. The CDR3 loop reads CASSDGTSGYEQYF. DNA of the CDR3: TGTGCCAGCAGCGACGGGACTAGCGGCTACGAGCAGTACTTC. Drawing the rest from reference TRBV9 and TRBJ2-7, the complete variable domain is DSGVTQTPKHLITATGQRVTLRCSPRSGDLSVYWYQQSLDQGLQFLIQYYNGEERAKGNILERFSAQQFPDLHSELNLSSLELGDSALYFCASSDGTSGYEQYFGPGTRLTVT.

The V gene is TRBV27, the J gene TRBJ2-1, with 9 nucleotides matching TRBD2. The CDR3 length is 16 residues. The trim removed 5 bases at V and 0 bases at J, leaving 5 bases unmatched. Per the germline V gene, CDR1 is MNHEY and CDR2 is SMNVEV (reference sequence). As DNA, the CDR3 is TGTGCCAGCAGTATGACTAGCGGCAGCTCCTACAATGAGCAGTTCTTC. Translated: CASSMTSGSSYNEQFF.

V and J are TRBV19 and TRBJ2-1; TRBD1 might be the D (6 bases). Germline loops: CDR1 LNHDA, CDR2 SQIVND (reference sequence). This CDR3 comprises 11 residues. The V gene lost 6 bases and the J gene lost 9 bases, with 9 bases spanning the gap. Written as DNA, the CDR3 is TGTGCCAGTAGGACAGGACTTGAGCAGTTCTTC. Translating gives CASRTGLEQFF.

The rearrangement links TRBV5-1 to TRBJ2-6, with 9 nucleotides matching TRBD1. Germline V gives CDR1 SGHRS, CDR2 YFSETQ. The CDR3 loop spans 17 amino acids. The junction had 5 bases not matched to a gene; V was cut back by 2 bases and J by 2 bases. CDR3 DNA: TGCGCCAGCAGCTTCGGACAGGGGTTCCCTGGGGCCAACGTCCTGACTTTC. This sequence encodes CASSFGQGFPGANVLTF.

The gene calls are TRBV2 and TRBJ2-1, with a possible D match to TRBD2 (5 bases). Trimming cost V 7 bases and J 6 bases, with 10 bases left between them. The CDR3 consists of 12 residues. Germline V gives CDR1 SNHLY, CDR2 FYNNEI. The CDR3 protein is CASIRRTNEQFF. The CDR3 nucleotides read TGTGCCAGCATACGGAGGACCAATGAGCAGTTCTTC.

The CDR3 protein is CASSLGAGAYEQYF. The DNA for the CDR3 is TGCGCCAGCAGCTTGGGGGCGGGCGCCTACGAGCAGTACTTC. The chain has TRBV5-1 and TRBJ2-7; tentatively, D is TRBD2 (5 bases). Germline lookup yields CDR1 SGHRS and CDR2 YFSETQ. V lost 0 bases to trimming and J lost 2 bases, with 9 bases between them. CDR3 size: 14 residues.

The genes are TRBV28 and TRBJ2-3; 14 positions agree with TRBD2. In germline, CDR1 is MDHEN, CDR2 SYDVKM. V gave up 1 base and J gave up 4 bases; unmatched junction bases: 7. The CDR3 is 18 residues long. CDR3: CASSLSTGLAGGADTQYF. CDR3 in DNA: TGTGCCAGCAGTTTATCCACCGGACTAGCGGGAGGTGCAGATACGCAGTATTTT.

The rearrangement links TRBV2 to TRBJ1-1; unclear D gene. In germline, CDR1 is SNHLY, CDR2 FYNNEI. This CDR3 has 12 amino acids. The V gene lost 4 bases and the J gene lost 10 bases, with 13 bases spanning the gap. CDR3 coding DNA: TGTGCCAGCAGTGCACTAGGTCCGGCAGCTTTCTTT. This sequence encodes CASSALGPAAFF.

As to this clone: Other DNA sequences in the same sample also yield this CDR3. The chain joins TRBV27 to TRBJ1-1, with 9 bases matching TRBD1. CDR3 length: 15 amino acids. V was clipped by 3 bases and J by 0 bases; unmatched bases: 2. Germline V gene sequence: CDR1 MNHEY, CDR2 SMNVEV (reference sequence). Here the CDR3 DNA reads TGTGCCAGCAGTTTGGGACAGGGTCTGAACACTGAAGCTTTCTTT. Residues: CASSLGQGLNTEAFF.

This clone was detected only once. V and J are TRBV30 and TRBJ2-1; D unresolved. Trimming removed 5 bases from V and 7 bases from J, with 12 bases in between. CDR1 and CDR2 from the germline V gene are GTSNPN and SVGIG (reference sequence). The CDR3 covers 12 residues. The CDR3 sequence is CAWGSTINEQFF. DNA of the CDR3: TGTGCCTGGGGTTCTACCATTAATGAGCAGTTCTTC.

The chain links TRBV11-2 to TRBJ2-7; 7 bases are shared with TRBD1. The CDR3 extends over 14 amino acids. Germline CDR1 reads SGHAT; CDR2 reads FQNNGV. The V segment lost 1 base and the J segment 2 bases; nucleotides outside the gene matches: 2. In nucleotides, the CDR3 is TGTGCCAGCAGCTTAGTGACAGGGACCTACGAGCAGTACTTC. Protein product: CASSLVTGTYEQYF.

The chain joins TRBV2 to TRBJ2-7, with 7 bases matching TRBD1. Germline-derived CDR1 and CDR2 are SNHLY and FYNNEI. The CDR3 spans 12 residues. V trimming: 8 bases; J trimming: 2 bases; junction bases outside the gene matches: 3. The DNA of the CDR3 is TGTGCCAGCTGTGGACAGGCCTACGAGCAGTACTTC. It is translated as CASCGQAYEQYF.

The chain combines TRBV2 with TRBJ1-1; a weak D match, TRBD1 (5 bases). This CDR3 has 14 amino acids. Trimming shortened V by 4 bases and J by 7 bases, and 16 bases separated the two germline ends. Germline values: CDR1 SNHLY, CDR2 FYNNEI. CDR3 loop: CASSATKGPFEAFF. The DNA of the CDR3 is TGTGCCAGCAGTGCCACAAAGGGGCCCTTTGAAGCTTTCTTT. The full variable domain, rest sourced from reference TRBV2 and TRBJ1-1, is EPEVTQTPSHQVTQMGQEVILRCVPISNHLYFYWYRQILGQKVEFLVSFYNNEISEKSEIFDDQFSVERPDGSNFTLKIRSTKLEDSAMYFCASSATKGPFEAFFGQGTRLTVV.

The rearrangement links TRBV19 to TRBJ1-5, with 10 bases identical to TRBD1. The CDR3 is made up of 18 amino acids. J gave up 7 bases and V 1 base, and 13 bases lay outside the gene matches. In germline, CDR1 is LNHDA, CDR2 SQIVND (reference sequence). The CDR3 reads CASSIGSWGQGIGQPQHF. The CDR3 DNA reads as TGTGCCAGTAGTATAGGGTCTTGGGGACAGGGGATAGGCCAGCCCCAGCATTTT. Together with reference TRBV19 and TRBJ1-5, the CDR3 gives the full variable domain: DGGITQSPKYLFRKEGQNVTLSCEQNLNHDAMYWYRQDPGQGLRLIYYSQIVNDFQKGDIAEGYSVSREKKESFPLTVTSAQKNPTAFYLCASSIGSWGQGIGQPQHFGDGTRLSIL.

This chain uses TRBV4-1 with TRBJ2-5; the D gene is possibly TRBD2 (6 bases). From germline, CDR1 is MGHRA and CDR2 YSYEKL. V lost 3 bases, J lost 1 base, and 12 bases lay in between. The CDR3 has 15 amino acids. CDR3 loop: CASSQEGNSQETQYF. The CDR3 region has the DNA TGCGCCAGCAGCCAGGAGGGTAACAGCCAAGAGACCCAGTACTTC.

This rearrangement joins TRBV5-8 to TRBJ2-2; 7 nucleotides line up with TRBD1. This CDR3 comprises 17 residues. Trimming took 4 bases from V and 1 from J; bases not matched to a gene: 10. The germline gives CDR1 SGHTS, CDR2 YDEGEE. The CDR3 region is CASSMTRDRKNTGELFF. The CDR3 coding sequence is TGTGCCAGCAGCATGACCCGGGACAGAAAGAACACCGGGGAGCTGTTTTTT.

The chain links TRBV11-2 to TRBJ2-7; no clear D gene. The ends were cut back, 4 bases at V and 2 bases at J, with 12 bases in the middle. This CDR3 has 14 amino acids. The V gene's germline CDR1 is SGHAT and CDR2 FQNNGV. The CDR3 reads CASSSPDKTYEQYF. The CDR3 DNA sequence: TGTGCCAGCAGCTCACCCGACAAAACCTACGAGCAGTACTTC.

The gene calls are TRBV6-6 and TRBJ2-7, with a weak D call TRBD1 (6 bases). This CDR3 spans 13 amino acids. V dropped 7 bases and J dropped 3 bases, with 13 bases sitting between them. The germline V gene encodes CDR1 MNHNY and CDR2 SVGAGI (reference sequence). The CDR3 is CASTWDTLYEQYF. CDR3 in DNA: TGTGCCAGCACATGGGACACCCTCTACGAGCAGTACTTC.

This clone was observed a single time. V gene TRBV13 combines with J gene TRBJ2-3; D not certain. The germline V gene encodes CDR1 PRHDT and CDR2 FYEKMQ (reference sequence). V shed 2 bases and J shed 2 bases, with 11 bases lying between them. This CDR3 spans 15 amino acids. CDR3 protein: CASSLPGSPTDTQYF. CDR3 coding DNA: TGTGCCAGCAGCTTACCCGGGTCCCCCACAGATACGCAGTATTTT. Drawing the rest from reference TRBV13 and TRBJ2-3, the complete variable domain is AAGVIQSPRHLIKEKRETATLKCYPIPRHDTVYWYQQGPGQDPQFLISFYEKMQSDKGSIPDRFSAQQFSDYHSELNMSSLELGDSALYFCASSLPGSPTDTQYFGPGTRLTVL.

The rearrangement joins TRBV5-4 to TRBJ1-2; D possibly corresponds to TRBD1 (6 bases). From germline, CDR1 is SGHNT and CDR2 YYREEE (reference sequence). The CDR3 runs 14 residues. The V end was cut by 2 bases, the J end by 4 bases, with 12 bases between. The CDR3 nucleotides read TGTGCCAGCAGCTTCAGGGGCGCCTTCTATGGCTACACCTTC. Protein: CASSFRGAFYGYTF. The full variable domain, rest sourced from reference TRBV5-4 and TRBJ1-2, is ETGVTQSPTHLIKTRGQQVTLRCSSQSGHNTVSWYQQALGQGPQFIFQYYREEENGRGNFPPRFSGLQFPNYSSELNVNALELDDSALYLCASSFRGAFYGYTFGSGTRLTVV.

This chain uses TRBV20-1 with TRBJ2-5; TRBD1 might be the D (6 bases). V dropped 8 bases and J dropped 4 bases, with 11 bases sitting between them. The CDR3 has 11 residues. Germline CDR1 is DFQATT and CDR2 is SNEGSKA (reference sequence). CDR3 sequence (DNA): TGCAGTCCACTAGGGGGAGAGACCCAGTACTTC. Amino acids: CSPLGGETQYF.

The gene calls are TRBV2 and TRBJ1-1; no firm D call. CDR1 is SNHLY, CDR2 FYNNEI, per germline. Trimming took 6 bases from V and 1 from J, leaving 15 bases between them. The CDR3 has 15 amino acids. The CDR3 here is CASRAQVGANTEAFF. The DNA for the CDR3 is TGTGCCAGCAGGGCCCAGGTGGGTGCGAACACTGAAGCTTTCTTT.

DNA for the CDR3: TGTGCCAGCAGCGTCGGGGGGAGCGGGAGGGAGACCCAGTACTTC. This encodes CASSVGGSGRETQYF. The chain couples TRBV9 to TRBJ2-5, with 9 bases fitting TRBD2. Trimming took 2 bases from V and 5 from J; bases not matched to a gene: 7. CDR1 and CDR2 (germline): SGDLS, YYNGEE. The CDR3 runs to 15 residues.

The rearrangement joins TRBV10-2 to TRBJ2-2, with D uncertain. Germline CDR1 reads WSHSY; CDR2 reads SAAADI. The CDR3 covers 15 residues. V shed 2 bases and J shed 3 bases, with 10 bases lying between them. This CDR3 reads CASSEPYRDTGELFF. The CDR3 coding sequence is TGCGCCAGCAGTGAGCCGTATAGAGACACCGGGGAGCTGTTTTTT.

This clone was observed a single time. The CDR3 loop is CASSLVSRLAGDFADTQYF. CDR3 sequence (DNA): TGTGCCAGCAGCTTAGTTTCTCGACTAGCGGGAGATTTCGCAGATACGCAGTATTTT. This chain connects TRBV7-6 to TRBJ2-3; 12 bases map to TRBD2. Germline V gives CDR1 SGHVS, CDR2 FNYEAQ. With V trimmed by 1 base and J by 4 bases, 12 bases remained unmatched. CDR3 length: 19 residues.

Remarks on this clone: Other DNA sequences in the same sample also yield this CDR3. The chain uses TRBV2 and TRBJ2-7; perhaps TRBD1 as D (6 bases). The ends were cut back, 6 bases at V and 2 bases at J, with 8 bases in the middle. Germline values: CDR1 SNHLY, CDR2 FYNNEI. The CDR3 runs to 12 residues. Here the CDR3 DNA reads TGTGCCAGCAGATCAGGGGCCTACGAGCAGTACTTC. Protein product: CASRSGAYEQYF.

This clone was observed a single time. The V gene is TRBV28, the J gene TRBJ2-1, with TRBD1 matching 12 bases. Per germline, CDR1 MDHEN and CDR2 SYDVKM. The CDR3 contains 15 residues. J lost 8 bases, V lost 6 bases, and 8 bases had no gene match. The DNA of the CDR3 is TGTGCCAGCAGAACCGGGACAGGGGGCTTGGATGAGCAGTTCTTC. It translates to CASRTGTGGLDEQFF.

This chain uses TRBV11-2 with TRBJ2-1, with D perhaps TRBD2 (6 bases). The length of the CDR3 is 12 residues. V was shortened by 7 bases and J by 8 bases, with 12 bases between the two germline ends. Germline CDR1 reads SGHAT; CDR2 reads FQNNGV. The CDR3 here is CASKLGGDEQFF. CDR3 bases: TGTGCCAGCAAACTCGGAGGGGATGAGCAGTTCTTC.